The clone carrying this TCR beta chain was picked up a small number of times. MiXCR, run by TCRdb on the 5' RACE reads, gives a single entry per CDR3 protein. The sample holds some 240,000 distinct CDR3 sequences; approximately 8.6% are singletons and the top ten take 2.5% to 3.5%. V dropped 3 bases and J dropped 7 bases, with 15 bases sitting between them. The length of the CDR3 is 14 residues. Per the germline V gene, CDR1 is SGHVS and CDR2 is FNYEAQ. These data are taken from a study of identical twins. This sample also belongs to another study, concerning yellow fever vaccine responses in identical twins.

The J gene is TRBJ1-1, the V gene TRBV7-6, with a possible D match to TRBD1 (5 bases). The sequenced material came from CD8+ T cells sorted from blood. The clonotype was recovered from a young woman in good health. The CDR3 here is CASSFSAGIVEAFF. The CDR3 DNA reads TGTGCCAGCAGCTTTTCGGCAGGGATCGTTGAAGCTTTCTTT. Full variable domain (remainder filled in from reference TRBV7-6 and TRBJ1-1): GAGVSQSPRYKVTKRGQDVALRCDPISGHVSLYWYRQALGQGPEFLTYFNYEAQQDKSGLPNDRFSAERPEGSISTLTIQRTEQRDSAMYRCASSFSAGIVEAFFGQGTRLTVV.